These 28 T cell receptor beta chains originate from one sample sequenced in a study of spatial heterogeneity in lung cancer. From the 5' RACE reads, TCRdb called clonotypes with MiXCR, one entry per CDR3 protein. Among approximately 2,000 distinct CDR3 sequences listed, approximately 22% were seen once. The sample's time point: sample taken at primary tumor resection. The starting material was normal lung tissue next to the tumor, obtained at surgery. The receptors were gathered from a male donor with early-stage non-small cell lung cancer.

The chain's CDR3 is CASSLHGTAAVGELFF. DNA for the CDR3: TGTGCCAGCAGCCTCCACGGGACAGCCGCTGTCGGGGAGCTGTTTTTT. The J gene is TRBJ2-2, the V gene TRBV7-9; 7 nucleotides agree with TRBD1. After removal of 5 bases from V and 7 bases from J, the junction contained 13 bases not matched to a gene. The CDR3 totals 16 residues. In germline, CDR1 is SEHNR, CDR2 FQNEAQ (reference sequence).

By share, this clonotype counts as medium-sized. The genes are TRBV28 and TRBJ2-3, with a tentative D call TRBD2 (7 bases). CDR1 is MDHEN and CDR2 is SYDVKM in the germline V gene. V was pared by 7 bases and J by 4 bases, with 21 bases between. The CDR3 loop spans 16 amino acids. CDR3 sequence: CASMFQKGGAPDTQYF. CDR3 DNA sequence: TGTGCCAGCATGTTCCAAAAAGGGGGGGCCCCAGATACGCAGTATTTT.

This clonotype has a count of ten or more. This rearrangement joins TRBV7-2 to TRBJ2-1; no firm D call. The length of the CDR3 is 13 residues. Per germline, CDR1 SGHTA and CDR2 FQGNSA. Between the trimmed V and J ends, which lost 5 bases and 7 bases, there was a span of 12 bases. The DNA of the CDR3 is TGTGCCAGCAGCGCCCTTTCGAGAAATGAGCAGTTCTTC. This translates into CASSALSRNEQFF.

The V and J genes are TRBV28 and TRBJ1-1, with 8 bases fitting TRBD1. Losses at the gene ends were 4 bases for V and 11 bases for J; bases not matched to a gene: 3. From germline, CDR1 is MDHEN and CDR2 SYDVKM. The CDR3 spans 11 residues. DNA of the CDR3: TGTGCCAGCAGTTCAGACAGGGGTGCTTTCTTT. It codes for CASSSDRGAFF.

By frequency in the sample, this clonotype is medium-sized. The rearrangement uses TRBV4-3 and TRBJ2-1, with 9 bases matching TRBD2. Looked up from germline, CDR1 is LGHNA and CDR2 is YSLEER. J gave up 4 bases and V 3 bases, and 7 bases lay outside the gene matches. This CDR3 is 16 amino acids long. This CDR3 reads CASSQFPSGIYNEQFF. The DNA of the CDR3 is TGCGCCAGCAGCCAGTTTCCTAGCGGGATTTACAATGAGCAGTTCTTC.

Within the sample, this clonotype is medium-sized. The V and J genes are TRBV29-1 and TRBJ1-1; 9 bases fit TRBD1. This CDR3 contains 14 residues. V shed 5 bases, J shed 5 bases, and the junction held 9 bases outside the gene matches. The germline V gene has CDR1 SQVTM and CDR2 ANQGSEA. CDR3 DNA: TGCAGCGTTACACGGACAGGGGACACTACTGAAGCTTTCTTT. Its translation is CSVTRTGDTTEAFF.

By share, this clonotype ranks as large (0.1 to 1%). The chain recombines TRBV11-2 with TRBJ2-1, with D possibly TRBD1 on 5 matching bases. The CDR3 contains 13 residues. Germline V gene lookup returns CDR1 SGHAT and CDR2 FQNNGV. The germline V and J ends were trimmed by 1 base and 8 bases, with 9 bases remaining between them. Here the CDR3 DNA reads TGTGCCAGCAGCTTAGGGGGCGGCGATGAGCAGTTCTTC. Its translation: CASSLGGGDEQFF.

This clonotype is categorized as medium-sized (0.01 to 0.1%). The chain combines TRBV20-1 with TRBJ1-1; D is unresolved. This CDR3 contains 12 residues. CDR1 and CDR2 (germline): DFQATT, SNEGSKA (reference sequence). Trimming shortened V by 3 bases and J by 9 bases, and 14 bases separated the two germline ends. CDR3 sequence: CSARDPAEKAFF. The CDR3 DNA is TGCAGTGCTAGGGATCCGGCAGAGAAAGCTTTCTTT.

This clonotype is termed medium-sized. The chain combines TRBV29-1 with TRBJ2-7; weak D call: TRBD1 (6 bases). The CDR3 totals 13 residues. Trimming shortened V by 6 bases and J by 0 bases, and 12 bases separated the two germline ends. CDR1 is SQVTM, CDR2 ANQGSEA, per germline. CDR3 in amino acids: CSVRTAFSYEQYF. The CDR3 DNA sequence: TGCAGCGTGAGGACAGCTTTCTCCTACGAGCAGTACTTC.

Many counts were recorded for this clonotype. The V call is TRBV29-1, the J call TRBJ2-1; TRBD1 matches 8 bases. Per the germline V gene, CDR1 is SQVTM and CDR2 is ANQGSEA. V lost 3 bases and J lost 4; bases outside the gene matches: 5. The CDR3 covers 14 residues. CDR3 coding DNA: TGCAGCGTTGACGCGGACAGGGCTTACAATGAGCAGTTCTTC. The encoded protein is CSVDADRAYNEQFF.

This clonotype appeared many times. The CDR3 loop reads CASSLEGGGPTLYGYTF. The CDR3 DNA reads TGTGCCAGCAGCTTAGAGGGGGGCGGTCCGACCCTTTATGGCTACACCTTC. The chain uses TRBV7-8 and TRBJ1-2; D may be TRBD1 (6 bases). This CDR3 comprises 17 residues. V was clipped by 1 base and J by 5 bases, with 20 bases between them. CDR1 and CDR2 from the germline V gene are SGHVS and FQNEAQ.

In its sample, this clonotype is large. The chain links TRBV19 to TRBJ2-2; no clear D gene. Per germline, CDR1 LNHDA and CDR2 SQIVND (reference sequence). Trimming left V 6 bases short and J 7 bases short, with 6 bases between. The CDR3 loop spans 11 amino acids. The CDR3 DNA is TGTGCCAGTAGCCCTAGCGGGGAGCTGTTTTTT. Protein product: CASSPSGELFF.

By share, this clonotype counts as medium-sized. The chain uses TRBV5-1 and TRBJ2-1; D is unresolved. Trimming pared 4 bases from V and 0 bases from J, leaving 8 bases between. Germline V gives CDR1 SGHRS, CDR2 YFSETQ. The CDR3 runs 14 residues. The CDR3 region is CASSRMSSYNEQFF. CDR3 nucleotides: TGCGCCAGCAGCAGAATGAGCTCCTACAATGAGCAGTTCTTC.

The gene calls are TRBV29-1 and TRBJ2-3; D unresolved. Between the trimmed V and J ends, which lost 1 base and 2 bases, there was a span of 4 bases. Germline lookup yields CDR1 SQVTM and CDR2 ANQGSEA. The CDR3 runs 12 residues. CDR3 amino acids: CSVEGYTDTQYF. In DNA form, the CDR3 reads TGCAGCGTTGAAGGCTACACAGATACGCAGTATTTT.

This chain connects TRBV5-4 to TRBJ2-7; TRBD1 matches 8 bases. This CDR3 has 15 residues. The germline CDR1 and CDR2 sequences are SGHNT and YYREEE (reference sequence). With 7 bases clipped from V and 4 bases from J, the junction kept 13 bases outside the gene matches. CDR3 protein: CASAVRGQGRYEQYF. The CDR3 DNA reads as TGTGCCAGCGCCGTGAGAGGACAGGGAAGGTACGAGCAGTACTTC. The variable domain in full, completed from reference TRBV5-4 and TRBJ2-7, reads ETGVTQSPTHLIKTRGQQVTLRCSSQSGHNTVSWYQQALGQGPQFIFQYYREEENGRGNFPPRFSGLQFPNYSSELNVNALELDDSALYLCASAVRGQGRYEQYFGPGTRLTVT.

The chain couples TRBV20-1 to TRBJ2-3; 10 bases are shared with TRBD1. The length of the CDR3 is 16 residues. Unmatched junction bases numbered 10, after V lost 6 bases and J lost 1 base. Germline loops: CDR1 DFQATT, CDR2 SNEGSKA (reference sequence). CDR3 loop: CSALDRGRVGTDTQYF. CDR3 DNA sequence: TGCAGTGCCCTTGACAGGGGGCGCGTAGGCACAGATACGCAGTATTTT.

This clonotype rates as medium-sized. V gene TRBV20-1 combines with J gene TRBJ2-3; 9 bases fit TRBD2. V was pared by 6 bases and J by 1 base, with 2 bases of the junction left unmatched. Germline assignment: CDR1 DFQATT and CDR2 SNEGSKA (reference sequence). This CDR3 contains 13 residues. The CDR3 DNA is TGCAGTGCCCAGCGGGGGGGCACAGATACGCAGTATTTT. This codes for CSAQRGGTDTQYF.

This clonotype was detected only a few times. The CDR3 here is CSALMRGSNTEAFF. The CDR3 nucleotides read TGCAGCGCCCTGATGAGGGGGTCTAACACTGAAGCTTTCTTT. The V gene is TRBV29-1, the J gene TRBJ1-1, with D possibly TRBD1 on 6 matching bases. This CDR3 comprises 14 residues. Trimming removed 7 bases at V and 2 bases at J, with 17 bases between. Germline V gene lookup returns CDR1 SQVTM and CDR2 ANQGSEA.

The chain has TRBV5-6 and TRBJ2-7; D gene unclear. CDR3 length equals 15 residues. V was clipped by 0 bases and J by 1 base, with 11 bases between them. Germline-derived CDR1 and CDR2 are SGHDT and YYEEEE. The CDR3 nucleotides read TGTGCCAGCAGCTTGGTTGCAAGAGAGTCCTACGAGCAGTACTTC. Translation: CASSLVARESYEQYF.

By sample share, this clonotype is medium-sized (0.01 to 0.1%). The J gene is TRBJ1-2, the V gene TRBV25-1, with a tentative D call TRBD1 (6 bases). The CDR3 has 13 residues. Germline V lookup: CDR1 MGHDK, CDR2 SYGVNS. Trimming took 6 bases from V and 7 from J, leaving 15 bases between them. In DNA, the CDR3 is TGTGCCAGCAGGAGACAGGATCAGGCTGGCTACACCTTC. This codes for CASRRQDQAGYTF.

This clonotype rates as medium-sized. The genes are TRBV4-1 and TRBJ1-5; D gene unclear. Germline CDR1 and CDR2: MGHRA and YSYEKL. V was pared by 6 bases and J by 1 base, with 7 bases between. The CDR3 runs 13 residues. This CDR3 is CASSKQSNQPQHF. CDR3 sequence (DNA): TGCGCCAGCAGTAAACAGAGCAATCAGCCCCAGCATTTT.

This clonotype is medium-sized. This chain uses TRBV6-2 or TRBV6-3 with TRBJ2-1, with D perhaps assigned TRBD1 or TRBD2 (5 bases each). CDR3 length: 14 amino acids. Germline CDR1 and CDR2: MNHEY and SVGEGT. The V end lost 7 bases, the J end lost 3 bases, and 13 bases lay between the germline ends. The CDR3 DNA follows: TGTGCCAGCACCCCTCGGGGCCGCTACAATGAGCAGTTCTTC. Translation: CASTPRGRYNEQFF.

This clonotype is deemed medium-sized. The V and J genes are TRBV30 and TRBJ2-2, with a tentative D call TRBD2 (5 bases). The CDR3 totals 16 residues. CDR1 and CDR2 (germline): GTSNPN, SVGIG (reference sequence). V dropped 4 bases and J dropped 2 bases, with 17 bases sitting between them. CDR3 DNA sequence: TGTGCCTGGACTCCTACGAGGCTAGCAAACACCGGGGAGCTGTTTTTT. Translation: CAWTPTRLANTGELFF.

This clonotype qualifies as medium-sized (0.01 to 0.1%). The J gene is TRBJ2-1, the V gene TRBV24-1; 12 bases map to TRBD2. Germline V gives CDR1 KGHDR, CDR2 SFDVKD. V lost 4 bases and J lost 15; bases outside the gene matches: 15. The CDR3 loop spans 16 amino acids. CDR3 DNA: TGTGCCACCAGTGAAACTAGCGGGGGGCCCATTTCGGTCTGGTTCTTC. This encodes CATSETSGGPISVWFF.

This clonotype is classed as medium-sized. CDR3 coding DNA: TGTGCCAGCAGCTCGACAGGGGGCGCGTGGACTGAAGCTTTCTTT. Translating gives CASSSTGGAWTEAFF. This chain connects TRBV7-2 to TRBJ1-1; 10 bases are shared with TRBD1. V dropped 4 bases and J dropped 5; count of bases not matched to a gene: 7. The CDR3 loop spans 15 amino acids. Germline assignment: CDR1 SGHTA and CDR2 FQGNSA.

The chain uses TRBV12-3 or TRBV12-4 and TRBJ2-2; a weak D match, TRBD1 (6 bases). The CDR3 is 15 residues long. The V end was cut by 6 bases, the J end by 0 bases, with 11 bases between. CDR3 residues: CASSPGTSNTGELFF. CDR3 nucleotides: TGTGCCAGCAGCCCCGGGACATCGAACACCGGGGAGCTGTTTTTT.

Within the sample, this clonotype is medium-sized. This chain links TRBV5-1 with TRBJ2-2; 12 positions match TRBD2. The J segment lost 5 bases and the V segment lost 4 bases, leaving 3 bases of the junction unmatched. Germline V gives CDR1 SGHRS, CDR2 YFSETQ. The CDR3 contains 15 residues. CDR3 protein: CASSRTSGETGELFF. DNA of the CDR3: TGCGCCAGCAGCCGGACTAGCGGGGAGACCGGGGAGCTGTTTTTT.

By share, this clonotype ranks as medium-sized (0.01 to 0.1%). The chain recombines TRBV7-9 with TRBJ2-7; TRBD1 matches at 9 bases. Trimming at V came to 4 bases and at J to 3 bases, leaving 4 bases not matched to a gene. The CDR3 totals 14 residues. The germline V gene has CDR1 SEHNR and CDR2 FQNEAQ (reference sequence). The CDR3 loop is CASSSTGGHYEQYF. The DNA for the CDR3 is TGTGCCAGCAGCTCGACAGGGGGTCACTACGAGCAGTACTTC.